The clone carrying this T cell receptor (beta chain) was observed a handful of times. Its antigen is unknown. This record comes from a study of beta chain features in type 1 diabetes. What was sequenced were expressed TCRB transcripts, since all of the isolated RNA had been reverse transcribed. Sequenced by immunoSEQ multiplex PCR; TCRdb stores in-frame clones only, minus some. The repertoire holds 300,000 to 400,000 clones, with approximately 13% as singletons. Study findings and constraints: For Type 1 diabetes patients, all four CD4+ subsets carried TCRB CDR3s that were moderately but significantly shorter. For type 1 diabetes patients, VDJ junctions showed fewer insertions and more deletions.

In germline, CDR1 is SGDLS, CDR2 YYNGEE. V gave up 0 bases and J gave up 4 bases, with 11 bases separating them. The CDR3 covers 16 residues. Specimen: naive CD4+ T cells from blood. The TCR was taken from a woman aged 18-29 years with type 1 diabetes. The chain links TRBV9 to TRBJ2-6, with D perhaps matching TRBD2 (5 bases). CDR3 residues: CASSVGRRPGANVLTF. In nucleotides, the CDR3 is TGTGCCAGCAGCGTAGGTCGGAGGCCCGGGGCCAACGTCCTGACTTTC.